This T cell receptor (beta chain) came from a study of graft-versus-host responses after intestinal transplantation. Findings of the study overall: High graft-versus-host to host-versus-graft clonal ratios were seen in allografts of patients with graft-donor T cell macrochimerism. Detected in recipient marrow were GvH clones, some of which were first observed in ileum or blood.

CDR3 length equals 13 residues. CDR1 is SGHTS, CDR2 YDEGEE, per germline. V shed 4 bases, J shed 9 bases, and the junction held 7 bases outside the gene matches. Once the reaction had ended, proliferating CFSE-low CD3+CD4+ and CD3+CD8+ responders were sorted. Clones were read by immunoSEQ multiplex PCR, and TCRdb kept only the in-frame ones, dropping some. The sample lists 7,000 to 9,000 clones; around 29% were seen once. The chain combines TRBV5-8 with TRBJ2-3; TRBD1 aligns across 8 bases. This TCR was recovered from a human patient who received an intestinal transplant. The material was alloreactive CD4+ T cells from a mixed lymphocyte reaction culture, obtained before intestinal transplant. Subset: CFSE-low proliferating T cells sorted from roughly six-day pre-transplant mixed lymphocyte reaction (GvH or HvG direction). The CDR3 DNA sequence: TGTGCCAGCAGCACGACGACAGGGGAGACGCAGTATTTT. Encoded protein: CASSTTTGETQYF.